Listed below are T cell receptor beta chains from one sample, sequenced in a study of T cells in narcolepsy. The method was immunoSEQ multiplex PCR; TCRdb's version includes in-frame clones alone and lacks a portion of them. The sample lists tens of thousands of clones, about 86% occurring once. The sample taken for sequencing was CD45RA- memory CD4+ T cells from PBMCs. The source is a human donor with narcolepsy. CDR3s include the opening cysteine and the closing phenylalanine or tryptophan. D genes are given only for firm matches. The size field is filled for only some rows; it gives once, few, many or a size class.

clone size	D gene	V gene	J gene	CDR3 DNA	CDR3 protein
once	-	TRBV6-5	TRBJ1-3	TGTGCCAGCAGTACCCGTTCCTCTGGAAACACCATATATTTT	CASSTRSSGNTIYF
once	-	TRBV12-5	TRBJ2-1	TGTGCTAGTGGTTTGGTATCGGGGGGCGAGCAGTTCTTC	CASGLVSGGEQFF
-	-	TRBV19	TRBJ2-7	TGTGCCAGTAGTATCAAGCAGACCTACGAGCAGTACTTC	CASSIKQTYEQYF
-	-	TRBV5-1	TRBJ2-2	TGCGCCAGCAGGGGACTTTTAAACACCGGGGAGCTGTTTTTT	CASRGLLNTGELFF
-	TRBD1	TRBV7-6	TRBJ1-2	TGTGCCAGCAGCCCGCAGGGGGTCGGCGGCTACACCTTC	CASSPQGVGGYTF
-	-	TRBV7-3	TRBJ2-1	TGTGCCAGCAGCATATCGGTTAGCTCATACAATGAGCAGTTCTTC	CASSISVSSYNEQFF
-	TRBD2	TRBV5-1	TRBJ2-5	TGCGCCAGCAGCCCCGGGGGGGGACAAGAGACCCAGTACTTC	CASSPGGGQETQYF
-	-	TRBV29-1	TRBJ2-7	TGCAGCGTTGAAGATCGGGGGTACGAGCAGTACTTC	CSVEDRGYEQYF
-	TRBD1	TRBV18	TRBJ2-2	TGTGCCAGCTCACCATCCAGGGGGCGGACCGGGGAGCTGTTTTTT	CASSPSRGRTGELFF
-	TRBD2	TRBV25-1	TRBJ2-5	TGTGCCAGCAGTGAACCCCCCTGGCGGGAGAGGCGGGAGACCCAGTACTTC	CASSEPPWRERRETQYF
-	TRBD2	TRBV27	TRBJ2-5	TGTGCCAGCAGATCTAGCGGGGGAAACCAAGAGACCCAGTACTTC	CASRSSGGNQETQYF
-	-	TRBV6-5	TRBJ2-2	TGTGCCAGCAGAGTAGATAACACCGGGGAGCTGTTTTTT	CASRVDNTGELFF
-	TRBD1	TRBV5-1	TRBJ1-1	TGCGCCAGCAGCCGGCGACAGGGGGGTGCTGAAGCTTTCTTT	CASSRRQGGAEAFF
-	-	TRBV18	TRBJ2-1	TGTGCCAGCTCACCACCACAGGGATGGAATGAGCAGTTCTTC	CASSPPQGWNEQFF
-	-	TRBV5-6	TRBJ2-2	TGTGCCAGCAGCTTGGCGTCCGGGGAGCTGTTTTTT	CASSLASGELFF
-	-	TRBV6-5	TRBJ1-2	TGTGCCAGCAGCCCAGATGCGAACTATGGCTACACCTTC	CASSPDANYGYTF
few	-	TRBV4-1	TRBJ2-1	TGCGCCAGCAGCCAAGTGGACATCTTCTCCTACAATGAGCAGTTCTTC	CASSQVDIFSYNEQFF
-	TRBD2	TRBV4-3	TRBJ2-3	TGCGCCAGCAGCCAAGAAGGACTAGCGGGACCCCGGGGCACAGATACGCAGTATTTT	CASSQEGLAGPRGTDTQYF
-	-	TRBV18	TRBJ2-1	TGTGCCAGCTCACCCGAGTTGTCGCGCAGCTCCTACAATGAGCAGTTCTTC	CASSPELSRSSYNEQFF
-	-	TRBV11-3	TRBJ2-7	TGTGCCAGCAGCTTCAAGGGAGGCGAGCAGTACTTC	CASSFKGGEQYF
few	TRBD1	TRBV5-1	TRBJ2-2	TGCGCCAGCAGCTGGGGACAGGGAAACACCGGGGAGCTGTTTTTT	CASSWGQGNTGELFF
-	-	TRBV11-3	TRBJ2-3	TGTGCCAGCAGCTTAGATCTCTTTATCACAGATACGCAGTATTTT	CASSLDLFITDTQYF
-	-	TRBV5-1	TRBJ1-2	TGCGCCAGCAGCTTGGAGGGTCAGTCATACCTTTCTAACTATGGCTACACCTTC	CASSLEGQSYLSNYGYTF
once	-	TRBV2	TRBJ2-7	TGTGCCAGCAGTGTAGGCAGGGGGGCCTACGAGCAGTACTTC	CASSVGRGAYEQYF
-	-	TRBV29-1	TRBJ1-2	TGCAGCGTGACTTGGGCCGGAGCGGGCGTAGTTGGCTACACCTTC	CSVTWAGAGVVGYTF
-	TRBD2	TRBV5-1	TRBJ2-1	TGCGCCAGCAGCTTTACCAGCTCGGGACTAGCGGGGGCTAATGAGCAGTTCTTC	CASSFTSSGLAGANEQFF
-	TRBD2	TRBV19	TRBJ2-1	TGTGCCAGTAGTCCTATAGCGGGGGGTCGAAATGAGCAGTTCTTC	CASSPIAGGRNEQFF
few	-	TRBV29-1	TRBJ1-5	TGCAGCGTGGAGGGACCCGGTCAGCCCCAGCATTTT	CSVEGPGQPQHF
-	-	TRBV11-3	TRBJ2-3	TGTGCCAGCAGGTACCTACGCACAGATACGCAGTATTTT	CASRYLRTDTQYF
-	-	TRBV5-5	TRBJ2-7	TGTGCCAGCAGCAGCCCTAGACCTTACGAGCAGTACTTC	CASSSPRPYEQYF
-	TRBD1	TRBV29-1	TRBJ2-7	TGCAGCACGACTCGGGGACAGGGGGCTGACGAGCAGTACTTC	CSTTRGQGADEQYF
once	-	TRBV7-9	TRBJ1-1	TGTGCCAGCAGCCTTACAGTGAACACTGAAGCTTTCTTT	CASSLTVNTEAFF
-	-	TRBV5-6	TRBJ1-3	TGTGCCAGCAGCTTGGAACCAGGAGGTGGCACCATATATTTT	CASSLEPGGGTIYF
-	TRBD1	TRBV10-3	TRBJ2-5	TGTGCCATCAGTGGAGACAGGGAAGGGACCCAGTACTTC	CAISGDREGTQYF
-	-	TRBV7-3	TRBJ1-2	TGTGCCAGCAGCCCCTTTGACCTCAGAAGGGGCTATGGCTACACCTTC	CASSPFDLRRGYGYTF
-	-	TRBV5-5	TRBJ2-7	TGTGCCAGCAGCTTCGGGGTTTCCTACGAGCAGTACTTC	CASSFGVSYEQYF
-	-	TRBV7-9	TRBJ1-1	TGTGCCAGCCGCCGGGAAGGGCTGAACACTGAAGCTTTCTTT	CASRREGLNTEAFF
-	-	TRBV2	TRBJ1-3	TGTGCCAGCATGAAGGACAGATCTGGAAACACCATATATTTT	CASMKDRSGNTIYF
-	-	TRBV7-8	TRBJ2-5	TGTGCCGGCAGCTTAGGACAACGAGAGACCCAGTACTTC	CAGSLGQRETQYF
-	TRBD1	TRBV19	TRBJ1-5	TGTGCCAGTAGTATAGCGGACAGGATTAGCAATCAGCCCCAGCATTTT	CASSIADRISNQPQHF
-	-	TRBV5-1	TRBJ2-7	TGCGCCAGCAGCTTGGTCCCACAGGCTTCCTACGAGCAGTACTTC	CASSLVPQASYEQYF
-	-	TRBV27	TRBJ1-5	TGTGCCAGCAGTTTATCGACCGGGGGCAATCAGCCCCAGCATTTT	CASSLSTGGNQPQHF
few	TRBD1	TRBV7-6	TRBJ1-6	TGTGCCAGCAGCCCAGTGACCAGGGGGGATAATTCACCCCTCCACTTT	CASSPVTRGDNSPLHF
-	-	TRBV2	TRBJ2-7	TGTGCCAGCAGTGGGCTGTCAAGCGAGCAGTACTTC	CASSGLSSEQYF
-	-	TRBV28	TRBJ1-3	TGTGCCAGCAGTTTAGTTACATCTTCCTCTGGAAACACCATATATTTT	CASSLVTSSSGNTIYF
-	-	TRBV9	TRBJ1-3	TGTGCCAGCACCTCCTACGGATCTGGAAACACCATATATTTT	CASTSYGSGNTIYF
-	-	TRBV11-1	TRBJ2-7	TGTGCCAGCAGCTTAGAGGTCGGCTACGAGCAGTACTTC	CASSLEVGYEQYF
-	-	TRBV10-3	TRBJ2-2	TGTGCCATCACCGAGGCGTGGGGGACCGGGGAGCTGTTTTTT	CAITEAWGTGELFF
few	-	TRBV9	TRBJ2-3	TGTGCCAGCAGCGTTTTAGGGGGGGATACGCAGTATTTT	CASSVLGGDTQYF
-	-	TRBV5-6	TRBJ1-1	TGTGCCAGCAGCCTGCTCCCTTACATGAACACTGAAGCTTTCTTT	CASSLLPYMNTEAFF
-	TRBD2	TRBV27	TRBJ2-3	TGTGCCAGCAGAGAACTAGCGGGAGTAACAGATACGCAGTATTTT	CASRELAGVTDTQYF
-	-	TRBV19	TRBJ1-2	TGTGCCAGTAGTACCCCGGCCTGGGGTTCGGACTACACCTTC	CASSTPAWGSDYTF
-	TRBD1	TRBV7-9	TRBJ1-6	TGTGCCAGCAGCTTTGGACAGGGGGGTAATTCACCCCTCCACTTT	CASSFGQGGNSPLHF
-	-	TRBV9	TRBJ2-7	TGTGCCAGCAGCCAAAGCGGGCGCTCCTACGAGCAGTACTTC	CASSQSGRSYEQYF
-	-	TRBV27	TRBJ1-5	TGTGCCAGCAGCCGACAGGCGAGCAATCAGCCCCAGCATTTT	CASSRQASNQPQHF
-	-	TRBV6-1	TRBJ1-1	TGTGCCAGCAGTCCTAGATGGGGCAACACTGAAGCTTTCTTT	CASSPRWGNTEAFF
-	TRBD2	TRBV20-1	TRBJ2-7	TGCAGTGCCCGACTAGCGGACGAGCAGTACTTC	CSARLADEQYF
few	TRBD1	TRBV7-6	TRBJ2-3	TGTGCCAGCAGCCTCACAGGGGGCGATCCAGATACGCAGTATTTT	CASSLTGGDPDTQYF
-	-	TRBV19	TRBJ2-1	TGTGCCAGTAGGTTAAAGGGTGCGAATGAGCAGTTCTTC	CASRLKGANEQFF